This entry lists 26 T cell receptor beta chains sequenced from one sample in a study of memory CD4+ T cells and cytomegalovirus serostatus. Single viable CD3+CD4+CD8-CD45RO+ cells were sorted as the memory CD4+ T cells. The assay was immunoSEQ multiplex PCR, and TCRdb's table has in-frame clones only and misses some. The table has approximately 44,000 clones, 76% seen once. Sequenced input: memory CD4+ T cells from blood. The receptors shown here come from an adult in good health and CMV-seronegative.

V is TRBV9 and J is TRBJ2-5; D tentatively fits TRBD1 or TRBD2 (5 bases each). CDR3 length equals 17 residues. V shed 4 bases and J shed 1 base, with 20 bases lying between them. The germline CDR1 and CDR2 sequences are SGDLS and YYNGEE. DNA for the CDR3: TGTGCCAGCAGCCCCCGACCACAGGTTGGGGGCCAAGAGACCCAGTACTTC. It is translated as CASSPRPQVGGQETQYF.

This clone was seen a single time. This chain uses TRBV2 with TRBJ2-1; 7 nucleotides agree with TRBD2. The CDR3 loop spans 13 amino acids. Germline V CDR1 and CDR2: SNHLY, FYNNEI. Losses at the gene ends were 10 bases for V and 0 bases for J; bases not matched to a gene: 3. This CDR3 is CATQRGSYNEQFF. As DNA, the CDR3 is TGTGCCACTCAGCGGGGCTCCTACAATGAGCAGTTCTTC.

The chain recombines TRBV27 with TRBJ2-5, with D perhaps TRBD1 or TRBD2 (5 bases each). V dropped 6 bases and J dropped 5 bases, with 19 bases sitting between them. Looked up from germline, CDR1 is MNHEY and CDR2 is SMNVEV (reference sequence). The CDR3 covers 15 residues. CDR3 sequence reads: CASSPALPGTETQYF. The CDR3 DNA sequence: TGTGCCAGCAGCCCCGCTCTTCCGGGGACGGAGACCCAGTACTTC.

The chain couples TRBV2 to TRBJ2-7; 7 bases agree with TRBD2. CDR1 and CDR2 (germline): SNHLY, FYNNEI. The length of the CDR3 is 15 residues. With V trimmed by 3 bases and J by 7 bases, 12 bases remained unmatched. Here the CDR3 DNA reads TGTGCCAGCAGTGAGTCGTCTAGCGGTCGCGGAGAGCAGTACTTC. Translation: CASSESSSGRGEQYF.

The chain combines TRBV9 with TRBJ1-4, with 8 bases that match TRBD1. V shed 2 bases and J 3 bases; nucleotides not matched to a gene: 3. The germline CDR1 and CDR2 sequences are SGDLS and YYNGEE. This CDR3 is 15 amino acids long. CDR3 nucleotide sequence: TGTGCCAGCAGCGTTGGCAGGGGGCCTAATGAAAAACTGTTTTTT. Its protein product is CASSVGRGPNEKLFF. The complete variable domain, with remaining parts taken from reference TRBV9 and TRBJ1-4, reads DSGVTQTPKHLITATGQRVTLRCSPRSGDLSVYWYQQSLDQGLQFLIQYYNGEERAKGNILERFSAQQFPDLHSELNLSSLELGDSALYFCASSVGRGPNEKLFFGSGTQLSVL.

The DNA for the CDR3 is TGTGCCAGCAGTGTCGACGGTGGAAACACCATATATTTT. Its protein product is CASSVDGGNTIYF. The rearrangement uses TRBV6-1 and TRBJ1-3; D unclear. The V end was cut by 4 bases, the J end by 3 bases, with 7 bases between. CDR1 and CDR2 from the germline V gene are MNHNS and SASEGT. CDR3 length: 13 residues.

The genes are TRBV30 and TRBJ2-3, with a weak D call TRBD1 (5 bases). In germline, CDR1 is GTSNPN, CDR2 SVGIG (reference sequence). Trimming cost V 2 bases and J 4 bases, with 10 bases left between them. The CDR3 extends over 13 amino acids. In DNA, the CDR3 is TGTGCCTGGAGTTCGACAGCCGCAGATACGCAGTATTTT. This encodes CAWSSTAADTQYF.

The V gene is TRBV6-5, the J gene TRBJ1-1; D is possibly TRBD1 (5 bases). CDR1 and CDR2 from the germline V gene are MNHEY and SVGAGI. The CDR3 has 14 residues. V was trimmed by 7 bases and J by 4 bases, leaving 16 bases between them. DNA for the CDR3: TGTGCCAGCACCCTGGGGCGAATGGGCACTGAAGCTTTCTTT. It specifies CASTLGRMGTEAFF.

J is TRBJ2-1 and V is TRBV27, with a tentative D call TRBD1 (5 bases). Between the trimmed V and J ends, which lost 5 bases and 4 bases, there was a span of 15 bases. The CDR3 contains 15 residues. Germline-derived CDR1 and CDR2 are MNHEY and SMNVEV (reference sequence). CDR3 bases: TGTGCCAGCAGTCCTCAGGGCTTCTATTACAATGAGCAGTTCTTC. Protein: CASSPQGFYYNEQFF.

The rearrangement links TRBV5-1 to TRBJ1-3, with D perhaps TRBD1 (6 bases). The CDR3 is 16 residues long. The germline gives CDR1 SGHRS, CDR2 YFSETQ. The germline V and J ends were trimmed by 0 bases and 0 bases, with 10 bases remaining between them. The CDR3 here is CASSLAGQSSGNTIYF. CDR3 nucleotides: TGCGCCAGCAGCTTGGCCGGACAGTCCTCTGGAAACACCATATATTTT.

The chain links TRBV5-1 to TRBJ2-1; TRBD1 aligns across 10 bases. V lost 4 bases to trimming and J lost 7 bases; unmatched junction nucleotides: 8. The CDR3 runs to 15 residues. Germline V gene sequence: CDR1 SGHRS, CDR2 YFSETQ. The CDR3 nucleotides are TGCGCCAGCAGCCGAGGACAGGGGGTCGCGAATGAGCAGTTCTTC. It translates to CASSRGQGVANEQFF.

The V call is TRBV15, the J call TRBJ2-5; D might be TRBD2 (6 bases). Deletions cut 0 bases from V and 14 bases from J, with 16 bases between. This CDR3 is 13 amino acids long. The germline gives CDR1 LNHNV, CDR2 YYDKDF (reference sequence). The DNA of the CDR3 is TGTGCCACCAGCAGAGATTCTAGGACTACGGTTTACTTC. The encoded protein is CATSRDSRTTVYF.

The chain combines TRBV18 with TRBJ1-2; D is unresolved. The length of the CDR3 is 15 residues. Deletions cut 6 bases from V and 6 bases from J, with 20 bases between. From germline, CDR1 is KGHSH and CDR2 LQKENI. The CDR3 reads CASSDLLRLQDGYTF. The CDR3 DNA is TGTGCCAGCTCCGACCTGCTCAGGCTCCAGGATGGCTACACCTTC.

Here the CDR3 reads CASSAQQNQPQHF. CDR3 in DNA: TGTGCCAGCAGTGCTCAACAGAATCAGCCCCAGCATTTT. This chain links TRBV6-5 with TRBJ1-5; no clear D. V was cut by 5 bases and J by 4 bases, with 9 bases left in between. Germline V gene sequence: CDR1 MNHEY, CDR2 SVGAGI. This CDR3 is built from 13 residues.

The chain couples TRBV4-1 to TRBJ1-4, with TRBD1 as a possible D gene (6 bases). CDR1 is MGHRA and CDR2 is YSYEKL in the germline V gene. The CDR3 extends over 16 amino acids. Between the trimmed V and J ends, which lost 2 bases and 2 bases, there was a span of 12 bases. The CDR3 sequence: CASSQTGGLTNEKLFF. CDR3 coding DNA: TGCGCCAGCAGCCAAACGGGGGGCTTGACTAATGAAAAACTGTTTTTT.

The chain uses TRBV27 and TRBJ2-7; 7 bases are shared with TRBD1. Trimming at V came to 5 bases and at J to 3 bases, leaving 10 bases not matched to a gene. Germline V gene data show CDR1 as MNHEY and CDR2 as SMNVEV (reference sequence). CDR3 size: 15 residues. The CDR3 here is CASSQLTGRFYEQYF. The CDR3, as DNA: TGTGCCAGCAGTCAATTGACAGGGCGGTTCTACGAGCAGTACTTC.

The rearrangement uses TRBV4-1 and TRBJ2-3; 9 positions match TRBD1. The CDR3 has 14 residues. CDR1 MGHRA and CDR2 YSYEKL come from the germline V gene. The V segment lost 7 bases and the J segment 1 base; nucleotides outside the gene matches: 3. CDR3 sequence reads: CASKRDRGTDTQYF. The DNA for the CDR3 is TGCGCCAGCAAGCGGGACAGGGGCACAGATACGCAGTATTTT.

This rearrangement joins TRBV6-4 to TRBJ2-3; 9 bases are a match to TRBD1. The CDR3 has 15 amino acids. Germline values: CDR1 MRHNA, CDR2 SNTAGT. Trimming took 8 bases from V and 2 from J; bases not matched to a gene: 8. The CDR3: CASSYRGRVTDTQYF. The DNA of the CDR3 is TGTGCCAGCTCCTACAGGGGGCGCGTCACAGATACGCAGTATTTT.

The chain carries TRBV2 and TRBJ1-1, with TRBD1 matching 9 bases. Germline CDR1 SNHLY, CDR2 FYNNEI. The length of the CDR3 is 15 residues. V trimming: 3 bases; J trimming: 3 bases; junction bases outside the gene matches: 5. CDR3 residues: CASSDEGDRDTEAFF. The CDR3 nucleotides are TGTGCCAGCAGTGACGAGGGGGACAGGGACACTGAAGCTTTCTTT.

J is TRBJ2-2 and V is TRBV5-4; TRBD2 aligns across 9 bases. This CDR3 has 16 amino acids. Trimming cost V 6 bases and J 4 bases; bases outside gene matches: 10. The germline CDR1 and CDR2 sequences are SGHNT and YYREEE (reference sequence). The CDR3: CASKGGGAASTGELFF. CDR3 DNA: TGTGCCAGCAAAGGCGGGGGGGCCGCCAGCACCGGGGAGCTGTTTTTT. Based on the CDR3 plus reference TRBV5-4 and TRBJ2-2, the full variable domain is ETGVTQSPTHLIKTRGQQVTLRCSSQSGHNTVSWYQQALGQGPQFIFQYYREEENGRGNFPPRFSGLQFPNYSSELNVNALELDDSALYLCASKGGGAASTGELFFGEGSRLTVL.

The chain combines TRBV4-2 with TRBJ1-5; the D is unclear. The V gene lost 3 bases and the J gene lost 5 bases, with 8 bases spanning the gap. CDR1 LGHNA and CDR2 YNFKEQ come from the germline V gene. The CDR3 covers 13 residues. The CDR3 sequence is CASSQAPDQPQHF. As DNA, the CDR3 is TGTGCCAGCAGCCAGGCTCCTGATCAGCCCCAGCATTTT.

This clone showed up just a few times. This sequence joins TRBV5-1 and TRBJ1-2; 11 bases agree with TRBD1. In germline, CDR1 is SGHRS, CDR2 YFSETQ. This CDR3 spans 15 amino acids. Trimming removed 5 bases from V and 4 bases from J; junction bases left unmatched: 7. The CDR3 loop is CASRTGTGGSYGYTF. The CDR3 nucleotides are TGCGCCAGCAGGACTGGGACAGGGGGTAGCTATGGCTACACCTTC.

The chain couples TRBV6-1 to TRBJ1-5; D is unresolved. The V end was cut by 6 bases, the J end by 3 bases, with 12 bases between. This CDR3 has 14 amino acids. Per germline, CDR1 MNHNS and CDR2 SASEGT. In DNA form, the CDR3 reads TGTGCCAGCAGGGCAAACTGGGACAATCAGCCCCAGCATTTT. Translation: CASRANWDNQPQHF.

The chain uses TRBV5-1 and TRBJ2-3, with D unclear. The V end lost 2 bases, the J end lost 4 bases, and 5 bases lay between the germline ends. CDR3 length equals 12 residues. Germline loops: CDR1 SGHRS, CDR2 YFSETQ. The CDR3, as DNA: TGCGCCAGCAGCTTTGACCCAGATACGCAGTATTTT. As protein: CASSFDPDTQYF.

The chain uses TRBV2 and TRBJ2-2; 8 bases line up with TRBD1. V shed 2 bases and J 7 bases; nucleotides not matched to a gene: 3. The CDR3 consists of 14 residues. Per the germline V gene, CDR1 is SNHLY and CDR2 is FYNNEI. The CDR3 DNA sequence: TGTGCCAGCAGTGAACAGGGGGCGGTCGGGGAGCTGTTTTTT. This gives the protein CASSEQGAVGELFF.

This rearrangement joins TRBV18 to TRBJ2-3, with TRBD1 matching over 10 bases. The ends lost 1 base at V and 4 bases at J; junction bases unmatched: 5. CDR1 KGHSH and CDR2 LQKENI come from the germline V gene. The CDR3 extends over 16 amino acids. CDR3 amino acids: CASSPQGTGVSDTQYF. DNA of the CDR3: TGTGCCAGCTCACCACAAGGGACAGGGGTATCAGATACGCAGTATTTT.